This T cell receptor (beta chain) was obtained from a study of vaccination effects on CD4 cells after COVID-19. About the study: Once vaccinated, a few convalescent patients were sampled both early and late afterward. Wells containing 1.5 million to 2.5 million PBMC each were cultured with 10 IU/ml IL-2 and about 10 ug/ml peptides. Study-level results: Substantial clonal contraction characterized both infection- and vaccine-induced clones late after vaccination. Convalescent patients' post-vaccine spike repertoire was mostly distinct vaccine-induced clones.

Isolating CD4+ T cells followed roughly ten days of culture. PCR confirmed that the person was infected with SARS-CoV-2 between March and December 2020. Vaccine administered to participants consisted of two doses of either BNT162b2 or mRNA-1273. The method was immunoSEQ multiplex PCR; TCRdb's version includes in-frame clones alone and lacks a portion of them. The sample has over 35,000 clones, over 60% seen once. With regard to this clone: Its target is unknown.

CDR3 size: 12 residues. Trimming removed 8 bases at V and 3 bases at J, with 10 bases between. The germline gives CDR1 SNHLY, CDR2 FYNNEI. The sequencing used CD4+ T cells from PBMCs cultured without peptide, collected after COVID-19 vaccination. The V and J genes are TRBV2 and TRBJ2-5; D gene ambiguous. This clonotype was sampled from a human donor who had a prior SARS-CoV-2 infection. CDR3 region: CASRGSEETQYF. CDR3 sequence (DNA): TGTGCCAGCCGCGGATCTGAAGAGACCCAGTACTTC.